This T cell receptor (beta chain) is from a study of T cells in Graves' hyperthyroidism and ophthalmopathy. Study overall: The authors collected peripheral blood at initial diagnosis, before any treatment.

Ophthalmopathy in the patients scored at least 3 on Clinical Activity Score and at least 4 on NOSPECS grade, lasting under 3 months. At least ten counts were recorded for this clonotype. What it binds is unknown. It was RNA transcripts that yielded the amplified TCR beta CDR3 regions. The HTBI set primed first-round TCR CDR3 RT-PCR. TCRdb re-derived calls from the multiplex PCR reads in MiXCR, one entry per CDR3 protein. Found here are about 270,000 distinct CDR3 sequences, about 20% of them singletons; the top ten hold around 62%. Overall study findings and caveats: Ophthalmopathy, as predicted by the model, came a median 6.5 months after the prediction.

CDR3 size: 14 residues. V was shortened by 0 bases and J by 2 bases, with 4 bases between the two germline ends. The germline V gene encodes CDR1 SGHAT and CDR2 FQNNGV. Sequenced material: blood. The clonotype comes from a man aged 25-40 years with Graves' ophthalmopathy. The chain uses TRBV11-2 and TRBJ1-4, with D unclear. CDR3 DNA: TGTGCCAGCAGCTTAGATGCGACTAATGAAAAACTGTTTTTT. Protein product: CASSLDATNEKLFF.